Included here is one T cell receptor (beta chain) sequence, with context. What it recognizes is unknown. Sequenced by immunoSEQ multiplex PCR; TCRdb stores in-frame clones only, minus some. The data show roughly 130,000 clones, 80% seen once. The sample's time point: week 11, during vaccination. Topical imiquimod accompanied each vaccine dose, which consisted of 300 ug of mutant IDH1 20-mer peptide. The sample comes from a study of a mutant IDH1 vaccine in newly diagnosed glioma. Turning to the study itself: The start of vaccination came 4-6 weeks after radiotherapy alone, or with temozolomide cycles. It was radiotherapy, temozolomide, or both that patients received previously, with most receiving both. Study-wide points: Shifts in the top peripheral T cell clonotypes seemed unrelated to pseudoprogression.

The CDR3 runs 15 residues. With 6 bases removed from V and 4 bases from J, the gap between germline ends came to 19 bases. CDR1 is MNHNS and CDR2 is SASEGT in the germline V gene. Sequences were derived from PBMCs, sampled from a glioma patient whose treatment included an IDH1 peptide vaccine. The TCR sequence derives from a man aged 35-49 years with glioma. The chain couples TRBV6-1 to TRBJ2-7, with a tentative D call TRBD1 (5 bases). The CDR3 reads CASSKAPGSGYEQYF. CDR3 coding DNA: TGTGCCAGCAGCAAAGCCCCCGGTTCAGGGTACGAGCAGTACTTC.